A single sample is the source of the 23 T cell receptor beta chains below, sequenced in a study of blood T cell repertoires in COVID-19. The protocol was immunoSEQ multiplex PCR, while the TCRdb copy is restricted to in-frame clones and leaves out a portion. Of a few hundred thousand clones in the sample, over 75% are singletons; the top ten hold less than 1.2%. Sequencing was carried out using PBMCs or T cells enriched from blood (not recorded which). Receptors were obtained from a man younger than 35 who had recovered from COVID-19.

The V call is TRBV6-1, the J call TRBJ1-2; tentative D call: TRBD1 (6 bases). The germline V gene has CDR1 MNHNS and CDR2 SASEGT. Trimming took 4 bases from V and 3 from J, leaving 21 bases between them. The CDR3 length is 17 residues. The DNA for the CDR3 is TGTGCCAGCAGTGCCCCCACGGGGGGCAATTATTACTATGGCTACACCTTC. It is translated as CASSAPTGGNYYYGYTF.

In this sample, this clone turned up once. The rearrangement joins TRBV9 to TRBJ2-7; TRBD1 agrees at 7 bases. There are 13 residues in the CDR3. Trimming removed 4 bases from V and 4 bases from J; junction bases left unmatched: 5. Germline V gene lookup returns CDR1 SGDLS and CDR2 YYNGEE. CDR3 nucleotide sequence: TGTGCCAGCAGCCCGACAGGGCCTTACGAGCAGTACTTC. It encodes CASSPTGPYEQYF.

The chain uses TRBV2 and TRBJ1-2, with TRBD1 identical over 8 bases. Germline CDR1 and CDR2: SNHLY and FYNNEI. This CDR3 comprises 16 residues. The V and J ends lost 3 bases and 3 bases, in that order; junction bases with no gene match: 9. In DNA, the CDR3 is TGTGCCAGCAGTGACCCAGGGACAGGCGATGACTATGGCTACACCTTC. Amino acids: CASSDPGTGDDYGYTF.

The CDR3 DNA reads TGTGCCAGCAGCCAAGAGGCTAGCGGGGGGTACACAGATACGCAGTATTTT. It translates to CASSQEASGGYTDTQYF. V and J are TRBV4-2 and TRBJ2-3; 11 bases align to TRBD2. V shed 0 bases and J 2 bases; nucleotides not matched to a gene: 4. The CDR3 length is 17 residues. Germline values: CDR1 LGHNA, CDR2 YNFKEQ.

The chain combines TRBV7-8 with TRBJ2-3; no firm D call. CDR1 SGHVS and CDR2 FQNEAQ come from the germline V gene. V shed 5 bases and J shed 4 bases, with 7 bases lying between them. The CDR3 length is 12 residues. This chain's CDR3 is CASSPAPDTQYF. CDR3 nucleotides: TGTGCCAGCAGCCCCGCGCCAGATACGCAGTATTTT.

V is TRBV11-2 and J is TRBJ2-5; D is uncertain. CDR1 SGHAT and CDR2 FQNNGV come from the germline V gene. CDR3 size: 14 residues. V lost 4 bases, J lost 5 bases, and 14 bases lay in between. The chain's CDR3 is CASSSNLVFETQYF. CDR3 sequence (DNA): TGTGCCAGCAGCTCAAACCTAGTGTTCGAGACCCAGTACTTC. Looking up the rest from reference TRBV11-2 and TRBJ2-5 gives the full variable domain: EAGVAQSPRYKIIEKRQSVAFWCNPISGHATLYWYQQILGQGPKLLIQFQNNGVVDDSQLPKDRFSAERLKGVDSTLKIQPAKLEDSAVYLCASSSNLVFETQYFGPGTRLLVL.

The CDR3 spells CASSPSPLNNEQFF. As DNA, the CDR3 is TGTGCCAGCAGCCCAAGCCCGCTCAACAATGAGCAGTTCTTC. J is TRBJ2-1 and V is TRBV7-3, with no clear D. This CDR3 has 14 amino acids. CDR1 and CDR2 (germline): SGHTA, FQGTGA. V was trimmed by 5 bases and J by 5 bases, leaving 13 bases between them.

Notes on this clone: The same CDR3 is also encoded by other DNA sequences in this sample. The chain recombines TRBV5-1 with TRBJ1-4; the D gene is possibly TRBD1 (5 bases). Trimming shortened V by 0 bases and J by 5 bases, and 8 bases separated the two germline ends. CDR1 and CDR2 (germline): SGHRS, YFSETQ. The CDR3 is 14 amino acids. The CDR3 DNA is TGCGCCAGCAGCTTGGGCGGGGGGAATGAAAAACTGTTTTTT. Translation gives CASSLGGGNEKLFF.

The V call is TRBV24-1, the J call TRBJ1-2; the D is unclear. This CDR3 is built from 12 residues. Trimming stripped 9 bases from V and 8 bases from J, with 15 bases between. Germline loops: CDR1 KGHDR, CDR2 SFDVKD. The CDR3 protein is CATSDAGVGYTF. The CDR3 coding sequence is TGTGCCACCTCCGATGCCGGGGTCGGCTACACCTTC.

This chain uses TRBV6-6 with TRBJ1-2; the match to TRBD1 covers 7 bases. CDR1 and CDR2 (germline): MNHNY, SVGAGI (reference sequence). CDR3 length equals 15 residues. V trimming: 5 bases; J trimming: 5 bases; junction bases outside the gene matches: 11. The CDR3 is CASSMTGFIIYGYTF. DNA for the CDR3: TGTGCCAGCAGTATGACAGGGTTCATAATATATGGCTACACCTTC.

The chain recombines TRBV7-8 with TRBJ2-7; D is perhaps TRBD2 (5 bases). The germline CDR1 and CDR2 sequences are SGHVS and FQNEAQ. The ends were cut back, 4 bases at V and 2 bases at J, with 12 bases in the middle. The CDR3 has 14 residues. This CDR3 is CASSYGGSTYEQYF. The CDR3 nucleotides read TGTGCCAGCAGCTACGGCGGGTCTACCTACGAGCAGTACTTC.

V gene TRBV19 combines with J gene TRBJ1-2; D perhaps matches TRBD1 (6 bases). V lost 4 bases to trimming and J lost 4 bases, with 16 bases between them. Germline CDR1 is LNHDA and CDR2 is SQIVND (reference sequence). This CDR3 is 15 amino acids long. The CDR3 is CASSKVPGQFYGYTF. As DNA, the CDR3 is TGTGCCAGTAGTAAGGTCCCCGGACAGTTCTATGGCTACACCTTC. The whole variable domain, filled in from reference TRBV19 and TRBJ1-2, reads DGGITQSPKYLFRKEGQNVTLSCEQNLNHDAMYWYRQDPGQGLRLIYYSQIVNDFQKGDIAEGYSVSREKKESFPLTVTSAQKNPTAFYLCASSKVPGQFYGYTFGSGTRLTVV.

This chain uses TRBV21-1 with TRBJ2-5; the table's D call TRBD1 went unverified against the DNA. TRBV21-1 is shown as a pseudogene. CDR3 size: 16 residues. The CDR3 sequence: CASSKGEDRGRETQYF. CDR3 DNA sequence: TGTGCCAGCAGCAAAGGGGAGGACAGGGGTAGGGAGACCCAGTACTTC.

This rearrangement joins TRBV5-1 to TRBJ2-7, with D possibly matching TRBD1 (5 bases). From germline, CDR1 is SGHRS and CDR2 YFSETQ. There are 13 residues in the CDR3. Trimming removed 5 bases at V and 2 bases at J, with 11 bases between. The CDR3 reads CASREPGTYEQYF. DNA of the CDR3: TGCGCCAGCAGAGAGCCAGGGACCTACGAGCAGTACTTC.

V gene TRBV6-5 combines with J gene TRBJ1-1, with TRBD1 matching 7 bases. The trim removed 2 bases at V and 2 bases at J, leaving 8 bases unmatched. Germline CDR1 is MNHEY and CDR2 is SVGAGI. The CDR3 length is 16 residues. Here the CDR3 reads CASSYLLTGTNTEAFF. In nucleotides, the CDR3 is TGTGCCAGCAGTTACCTCCTGACAGGGACCAACACTGAAGCTTTCTTT.

This sequence joins TRBV10-3 and TRBJ1-2, with 9 nucleotides matching TRBD1. The CDR3 runs 11 residues. V gave up 10 bases and J gave up 8 bases; unmatched junction bases: 5. The germline gives CDR1 ENHRY, CDR2 SYGVKD. The chain's CDR3 is CATTGGQGYTF. In nucleotides, the CDR3 is TGTGCCACCACAGGGGGCCAAGGCTACACCTTC.

The chain uses TRBV28 and TRBJ2-7; 9 bases fit TRBD2. The CDR3 sequence is 17 residues long. Trimming took 5 bases from V and 0 from J; bases not matched to a gene: 11. Germline V CDR1 and CDR2: MDHEN, SYDVKM. CDR3 sequence (DNA): TGTGCCAGCAGTCTTACCCGGGGTAGCGGGAGCTCCTACGAGCAGTACTTC. Its translation: CASSLTRGSGSSYEQYF.

The gene calls are TRBV27 and TRBJ1-2; no reliable D call. Germline lookup yields CDR1 MNHEY and CDR2 SMNVEV (reference sequence). The CDR3 has 13 amino acids. Trimming cost V 4 bases and J 8 bases, with 14 bases left between them. Written as DNA, the CDR3 is TGTGCCAGCAGTTCAAACGTCCTCCGGGGCTACACCTTC. Its protein product is CASSSNVLRGYTF.

This sequence joins TRBV18 and TRBJ1-2; D ambiguous. The germline V gene encodes CDR1 KGHSH and CDR2 LQKENI. V lost 4 bases and J lost 7, with 16 bases in between. There are 14 residues in the CDR3. The CDR3 is CASSLNGERGGYTF. DNA for the CDR3: TGTGCCAGCTCACTCAACGGGGAACGGGGTGGCTACACCTTC.

The V and J genes are TRBV9 and TRBJ1-5, with a possible D match to TRBD1 (6 bases). The CDR3 sequence is 13 residues long. The germline V gene has CDR1 SGDLS and CDR2 YYNGEE. The V and J ends lost 3 bases and 4 bases respectively, with 8 bases between them. The CDR3 region is CASSATGNQPQHF. For the CDR3, the DNA is TGTGCCAGCAGCGCAACAGGGAATCAGCCCCAGCATTTT. The entire variable domain, with the rest obtained from reference TRBV9 and TRBJ1-5, is as follows: DSGVTQTPKHLITATGQRVTLRCSPRSGDLSVYWYQQSLDQGLQFLIQYYNGEERAKGNILERFSAQQFPDLHSELNLSSLELGDSALYFCASSATGNQPQHFGDGTRLSIL.

V is TRBV5-1 and J is TRBJ2-2, with a tentative D call TRBD1 (5 bases). Germline V gene lookup returns CDR1 SGHRS and CDR2 YFSETQ. V was cut by 4 bases and J by 0 bases, with 10 bases left in between. CDR3 length: 15 amino acids. CDR3 protein: CASSPRASNTGELFF. The CDR3 DNA sequence: TGCGCCAGCAGCCCCAGGGCTTCGAACACCGGGGAGCTGTTTTTT.

The J gene is TRBJ2-5, the V gene TRBV5-1, with TRBD2 matching over 7 bases. Germline loops: CDR1 SGHRS, CDR2 YFSETQ. The trim removed 7 bases at V and 4 bases at J, leaving 7 bases unmatched. The CDR3 totals 13 residues. The CDR3 is CASATGGGETQYF. CDR3 nucleotide sequence: TGCGCCAGCGCCACGGGGGGAGGAGAGACCCAGTACTTC.

V is TRBV9 and J is TRBJ1-4; D is unresolved. The CDR3 sequence is 14 residues long. Trimming removed 0 bases at V and 7 bases at J, with 10 bases between. The germline V gene encodes CDR1 SGDLS and CDR2 YYNGEE. In DNA form, the CDR3 reads TGTGCCAGCAGCGTAGGCGGGGAACGTGAAAAACTGTTTTTT. The encoded protein is CASSVGGEREKLFF.